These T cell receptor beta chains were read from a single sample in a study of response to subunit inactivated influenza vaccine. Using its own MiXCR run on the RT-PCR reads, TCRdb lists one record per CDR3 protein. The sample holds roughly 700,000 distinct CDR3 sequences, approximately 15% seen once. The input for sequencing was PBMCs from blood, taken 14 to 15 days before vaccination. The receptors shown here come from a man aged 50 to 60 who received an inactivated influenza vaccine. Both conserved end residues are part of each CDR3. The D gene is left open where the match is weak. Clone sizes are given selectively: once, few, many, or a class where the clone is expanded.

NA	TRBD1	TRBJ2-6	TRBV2	TGTGCCAGCAGAACCGGGACAGGATCTACTGGGGCCAACGTCCTGACTTTC	CASRTGTGSTGANVLTF
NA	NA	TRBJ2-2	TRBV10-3	TGTGCCATCACGTTGTCTGGGACCGGGGAGCTGTTTTTT	CAITLSGTGELFF
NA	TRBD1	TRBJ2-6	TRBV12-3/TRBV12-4	TGTGCCAGCAGCCGACAGGGAACTGGGGCCAACGTCCTGACTTTC	CASSRQGTGANVLTF
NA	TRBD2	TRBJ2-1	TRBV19	TGTGCCAGTACCACGACTAAGCGGGGCTACAATGAGCAGTTCTTC	CASTTTKRGYNEQFF
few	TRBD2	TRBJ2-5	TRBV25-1	TGTGCCAGCAGTGGGGCGGGACTAGCGGTACAAGAGACCCAGTACTTC	CASSGAGLAVQETQYF
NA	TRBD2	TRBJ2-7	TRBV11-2	TGTGCCAGCAGCTTAGCCCTAGCGGGAGGAGTAGACGAGCAGTACTTC	CASSLALAGGVDEQYF
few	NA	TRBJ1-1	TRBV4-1	TGCGCCAGCAGCCCTCATGCTAAGACAGTGAACACTGAAGCTTTCTTT	CASSPHAKTVNTEAFF
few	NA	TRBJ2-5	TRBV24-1	TGTGCCACCAGTGACCTGGCGAGGAAGACCCAGTACTTC	CATSDLARKTQYF
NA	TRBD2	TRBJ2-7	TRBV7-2	TGTGCCAGCAGACCTATACTAGCGGGGGTCCTCGAGCAGTACTTC	CASRPILAGVLEQYF
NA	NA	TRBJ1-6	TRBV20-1	TGCAGTGCTAGCGGCGCTCTCTATAATTCACCCCTCCACTTT	CSASGALYNSPLHF
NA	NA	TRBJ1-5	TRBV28	TGTGCCAGCAGCCGACCGGACAGTCGGTTTGGCAATCAGCCCCAGCATTTT	CASSRPDSRFGNQPQHF
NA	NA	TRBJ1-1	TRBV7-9	TGTGCCAGCAGCTGGGGATGGACAGCGAACACTGAAGCTTTCTTT	CASSWGWTANTEAFF
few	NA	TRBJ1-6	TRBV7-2	TGTGCCAGCAGCTTACCGCAGGGCTTGAATTCACCCCTCCACTTT	CASSLPQGLNSPLHF
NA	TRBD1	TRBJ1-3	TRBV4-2	TGTGCCAGCAGCCCCCGGGACAGGGTTTCTGGAAACACCATATATTTT	CASSPRDRVSGNTIYF
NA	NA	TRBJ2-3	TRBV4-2	TGTGCCAGCAGCCCCGGGCTATACTTTTCACGCACAGATACGCAGTATTTT	CASSPGLYFSRTDTQYF
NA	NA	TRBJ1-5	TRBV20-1	TGCAGCTGCTCAAGGTGGAGCAATCAGCCCCAGCATTTT	CSCSRWSNQPQHF
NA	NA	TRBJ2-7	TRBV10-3	TGTGCCATCAAACGGAGCCTCTTTACCTACGAGCAGTACTTC	CAIKRSLFTYEQYF
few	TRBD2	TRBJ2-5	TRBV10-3	TGTGCCACCCAGACTAGCGGGAGTTTCCCCGGAGAGACCCAGTACTTC	CATQTSGSFPGETQYF
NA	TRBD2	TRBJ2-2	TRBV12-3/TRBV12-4	TGTGCCAGCAGGGGAGGACTAGCGGGGAACACCGGGGAGCTGTTTTTT	CASRGGLAGNTGELFF
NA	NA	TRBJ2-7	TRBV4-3	TGCGCCAGCAGCCAAGAGGTATCTAGGGGGATGGGGGAGCAGAACTTC	CASSQEVSRGMGEQNF
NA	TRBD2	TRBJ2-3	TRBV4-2	TGTGCCAGCTCACAAAGCGGGACTAGCGGGAGACAGACAGATACGCAGTATTTT	CASSQSGTSGRQTDTQYF
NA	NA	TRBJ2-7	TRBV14	TGTGCCAGCAGCCCCATGGATGGCGGACCCTACGAGCAGTACTTC	CASSPMDGGPYEQYF
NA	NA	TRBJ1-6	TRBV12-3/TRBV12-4	TGTGCCAGCAGTTTCCGGGGGGAGGGCTCTGCGAATTCACCCCTCCACTTT	CASSFRGEGSANSPLHF
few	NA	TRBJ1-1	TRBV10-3	TGTGCCATCAGTGAGATGATGGGGGCTAGGACGAACACTGAAGCTTTCTTT	CAISEMMGARTNTEAFF
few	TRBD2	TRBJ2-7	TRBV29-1	TGCAGCGTTGGTTCTAGCGGGGGGGCCGAGCAGTACTTC	CSVGSSGGAEQYF
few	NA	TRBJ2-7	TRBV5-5	TGTGCCAGCAGCTTGGTTGGAGGGACCTACGAGCAGTACTTC	CASSLVGGTYEQYF
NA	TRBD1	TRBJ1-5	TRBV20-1	TGCAGTGCTAGAGCAGGACAGGGTCCTTATAGCAATCAGCCCCAGCATTTT	CSARAGQGPYSNQPQHF
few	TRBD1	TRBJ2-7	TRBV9	TGTGCCAGCAGCGTAGCCACAGGGGTGGGCGAGCAGTACTTC	CASSVATGVGEQYF
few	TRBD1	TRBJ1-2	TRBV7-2	TGTGCCAGCAGCTGGGGACAGGGGGCCCGTGGCTACACCTTC	CASSWGQGARGYTF
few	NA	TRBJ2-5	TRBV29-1	TGCAGCGTCAAGGGGCAAGAGACCCAGTACTTC	CSVKGQETQYF
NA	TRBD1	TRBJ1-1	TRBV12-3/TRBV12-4	TGTGCCAGCATTGTGGACAGGGGAAACACTGAAGCTTTCTTT	CASIVDRGNTEAFF
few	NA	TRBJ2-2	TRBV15	TGTGCCACCGCGACGGAGGGCTCCGGGGAGCTGTTTTTT	CATATEGSGELFF
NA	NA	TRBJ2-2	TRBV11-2	TGTGCCAGCAGCTTAAGACGAGGGATCACCGGGGAGCTGTTTTTT	CASSLRRGITGELFF
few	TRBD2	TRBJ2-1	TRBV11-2	TGTGCCAGCAGTTCACCCCTGCAGCGGGGGACCTACAATGAGCAGTTCTTC	CASSSPLQRGTYNEQFF
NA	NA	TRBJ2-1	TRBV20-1	TGCAGTGCTAGAGAGGGGGTGGGCTACAATGAGCAGTTCTTC	CSAREGVGYNEQFF
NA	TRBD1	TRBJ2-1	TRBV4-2	TGTGCCAGCAGCCACCCGGGACAGTCCTACAATGAGCAGTTCTTC	CASSHPGQSYNEQFF
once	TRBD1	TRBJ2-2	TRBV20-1	TGCAGTGCGCCGGGACAGGCGGCCGGGGAGCTGTTTTTT	CSAPGQAAGELFF
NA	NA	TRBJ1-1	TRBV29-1	TGCAGCGTTGAATCCCAAGGGGCGGTGAACACTGAAGCTTTCTTT	CSVESQGAVNTEAFF
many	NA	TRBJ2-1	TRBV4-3	TGCGCCAGCAGCCAAGATGAGGGCAATGAGCAGTTCTTC	CASSQDEGNEQFF
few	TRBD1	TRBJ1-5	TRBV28	TGTGCCAGCACCCGGACAGGGAGCAATCAGCCCCAGCATTTT	CASTRTGSNQPQHF
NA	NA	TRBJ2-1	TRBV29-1	TGCAGCGTTGAAGAGGCAGGGAGGAGCAATGAGCAGTTCTTC	CSVEEAGRSNEQFF
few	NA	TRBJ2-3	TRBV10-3	TGTGCCATCAGTTCCGACGGCTACCCCACAGATACGCAGTATTTT	CAISSDGYPTDTQYF
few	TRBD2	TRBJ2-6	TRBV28	TGTGCCAGCAGACACAGGACTAGCCCCCTACTATCTGGGGCCAACGTCCTGACTTTC	CASRHRTSPLLSGANVLTF
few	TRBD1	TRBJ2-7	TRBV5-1	TGCGCCAGCAGCTTTGACAGGGCCAGCGAGCAGTACTTC	CASSFDRASEQYF
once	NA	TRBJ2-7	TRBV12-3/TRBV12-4	TGTGCCAGCACTACCATAAATAGAGGCGAGCAGTACTTC	CASTTINRGEQYF
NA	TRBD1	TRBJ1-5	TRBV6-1	TGTGCCAGCGGCCGGGACAGCAGCAATCAGCCCCAGCATTTT	CASGRDSSNQPQHF
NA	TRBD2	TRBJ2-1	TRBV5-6	TGTGCCAGCAGCCTAGCGGGATCCACCTACAATGAGCAGTTCTTC	CASSLAGSTYNEQFF
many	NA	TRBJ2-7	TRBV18	TGTGCCAGCTCACCACCGGACGGTACCTACGAGCAGTACTTC	CASSPPDGTYEQYF
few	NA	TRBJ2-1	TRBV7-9	TGTGCCAGCAGCCCCCGACTGGGAAGCTCCTACAATGAGCAGTTCTTC	CASSPRLGSSYNEQFF
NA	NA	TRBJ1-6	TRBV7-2	TGTGCCAGCAGCTTAGTCCGTGGGGGAGGCGAATCACCCCTCCACTTT	CASSLVRGGGESPLHF
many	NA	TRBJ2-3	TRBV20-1	TGCAGTGCTAGAGATTGGGGGAGCGGCACAGATACGCAGTATTTT	CSARDWGSGTDTQYF
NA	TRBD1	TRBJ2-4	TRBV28	TGTGCCAGCAGCCCGGGGACAGGGTACTATTTTCCCAAAAACATTCAGTACTTC	CASSPGTGYYFPKNIQYF
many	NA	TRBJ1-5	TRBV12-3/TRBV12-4	TGTGCCAGCAGTTTAGACAGTTACAATCAGCCCCAGCATTTT	CASSLDSYNQPQHF
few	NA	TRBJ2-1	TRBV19	TGTGCCAGTAGTATAGATACTAGTTGGGGGGTCAATGAGCAGTTCTTC	CASSIDTSWGVNEQFF
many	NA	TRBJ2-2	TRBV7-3	TGTGCCAGCAGCTCCCTTACAGCGAACACCGGGGAGCTGTTTTTT	CASSSLTANTGELFF